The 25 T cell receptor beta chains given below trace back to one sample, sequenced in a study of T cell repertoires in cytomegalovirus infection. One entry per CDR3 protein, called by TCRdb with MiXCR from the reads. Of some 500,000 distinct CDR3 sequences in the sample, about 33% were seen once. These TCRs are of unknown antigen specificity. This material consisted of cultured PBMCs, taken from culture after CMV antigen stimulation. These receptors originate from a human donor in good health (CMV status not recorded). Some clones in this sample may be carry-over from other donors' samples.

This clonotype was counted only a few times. CDR3 in DNA: TGTGCCAGCAGCTTAGTGTCGGATGAAGCTTTCTTT. Translation: CASSLVSDEAFF. This rearrangement joins TRBV11-2 to TRBJ1-1, with D hard to call. CDR3 length: 12 residues. Germline CDR1 reads SGHAT; CDR2 reads FQNNGV. The ends were cut back, 1 base at V and 7 bases at J, with 7 bases in the middle. The variable domain in full, with the rest retrieved from reference TRBV11-2 and TRBJ1-1, is EAGVAQSPRYKIIEKRQSVAFWCNPISGHATLYWYQQILGQGPKLLIQFQNNGVVDDSQLPKDRFSAERLKGVDSTLKIQPAKLEDSAVYLCASSLVSDEAFFGQGTRLTVV.

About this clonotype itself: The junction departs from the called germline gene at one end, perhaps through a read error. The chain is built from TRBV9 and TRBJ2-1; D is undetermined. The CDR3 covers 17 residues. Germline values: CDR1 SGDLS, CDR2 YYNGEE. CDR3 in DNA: TGTGCCAGCAACGTAGCCAGCCGACCTTTTACCTACAATGAGCAGTTCTTC. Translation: CASNVASRPFTYNEQFF. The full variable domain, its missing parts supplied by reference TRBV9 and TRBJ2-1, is DSGVTQTPKHLITATGQRVTLRCSPRSGDLSVYWYQQSLDQGLQFLIQYYNGEERAKGNILERFSAQQFPDLHSELNLSSLELGDSALYFCASNVASRPFTYNEQFFGPGTRLTVL.

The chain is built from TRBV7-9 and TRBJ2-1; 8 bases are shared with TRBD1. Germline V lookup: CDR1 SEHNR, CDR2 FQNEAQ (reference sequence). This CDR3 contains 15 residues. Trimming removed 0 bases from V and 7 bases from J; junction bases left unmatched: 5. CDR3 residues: CASSLAQGARNEQFF. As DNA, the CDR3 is TGTGCCAGCAGCTTAGCGCAGGGGGCGCGAAATGAGCAGTTCTTC.

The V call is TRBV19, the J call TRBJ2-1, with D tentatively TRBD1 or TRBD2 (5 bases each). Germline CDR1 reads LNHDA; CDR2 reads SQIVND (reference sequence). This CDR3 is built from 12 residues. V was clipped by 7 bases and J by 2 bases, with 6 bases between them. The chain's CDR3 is CASKGPYNEQFF. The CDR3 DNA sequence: TGTGCCAGTAAGGGACCCTACAATGAGCAGTTCTTC.

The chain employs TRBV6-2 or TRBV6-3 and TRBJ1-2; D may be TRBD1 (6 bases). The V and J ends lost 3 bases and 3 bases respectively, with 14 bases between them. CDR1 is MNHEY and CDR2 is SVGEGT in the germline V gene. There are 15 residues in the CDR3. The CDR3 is CASSYSGDGDYGYTF. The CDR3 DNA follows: TGTGCCAGCAGTTATTCAGGGGATGGAGACTATGGCTACACCTTC.

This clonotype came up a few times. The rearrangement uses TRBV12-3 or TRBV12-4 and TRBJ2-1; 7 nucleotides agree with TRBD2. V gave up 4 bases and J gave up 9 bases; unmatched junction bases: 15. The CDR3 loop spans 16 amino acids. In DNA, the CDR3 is TGTGCCAGCAGTTACGGCGGGAGTGTTCCTCGGAGTGAGCAGTTCTTC. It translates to CASSYGGSVPRSEQFF.

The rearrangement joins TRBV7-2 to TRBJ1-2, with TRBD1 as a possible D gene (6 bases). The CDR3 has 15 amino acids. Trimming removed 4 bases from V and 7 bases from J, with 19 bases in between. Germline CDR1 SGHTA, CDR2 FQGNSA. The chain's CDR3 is CASSSLEQGGSGYTF. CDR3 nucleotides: TGTGCCAGCAGCTCCTTGGAACAGGGAGGTAGTGGCTACACCTTC. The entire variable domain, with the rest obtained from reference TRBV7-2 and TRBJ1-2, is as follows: GAGVSQSPSNKVTEKGKDVELRCDPISGHTALYWYRQSLGQGLEFLIYFQGNSAPDKSGLPSDRFSAERTGGSVSTLTIQRTQQEDSAVYLCASSSLEQGGSGYTFGSGTRLTVV.

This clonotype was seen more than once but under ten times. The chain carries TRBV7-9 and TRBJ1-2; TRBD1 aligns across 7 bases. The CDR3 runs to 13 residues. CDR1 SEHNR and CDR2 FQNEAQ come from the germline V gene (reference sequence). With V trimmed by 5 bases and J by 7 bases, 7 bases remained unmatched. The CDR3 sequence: CASSPNRGGGYTF. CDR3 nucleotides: TGTGCCAGCAGCCCTAACAGGGGAGGTGGCTACACCTTC.

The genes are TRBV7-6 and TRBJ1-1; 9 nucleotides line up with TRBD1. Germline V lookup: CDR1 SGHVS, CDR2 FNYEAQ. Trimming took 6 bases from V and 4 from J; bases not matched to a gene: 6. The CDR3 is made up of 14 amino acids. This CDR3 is CASRTGGGSTEAFF. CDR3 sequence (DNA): TGTGCCAGCAGAACAGGGGGCGGGAGCACTGAAGCTTTCTTT.

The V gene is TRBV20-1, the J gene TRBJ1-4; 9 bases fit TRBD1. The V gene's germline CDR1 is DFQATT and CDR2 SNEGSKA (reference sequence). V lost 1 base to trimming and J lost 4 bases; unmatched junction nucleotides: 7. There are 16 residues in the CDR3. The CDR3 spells CSARAGTGTHNEKLFF. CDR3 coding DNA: TGCAGTGCTAGAGCTGGGACAGGGACTCATAATGAAAAACTGTTTTTT.

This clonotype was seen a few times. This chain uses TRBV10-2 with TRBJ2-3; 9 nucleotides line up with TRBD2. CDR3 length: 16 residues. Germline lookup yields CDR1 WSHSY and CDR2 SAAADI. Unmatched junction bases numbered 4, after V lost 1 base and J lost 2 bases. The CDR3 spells CASSEWLAGYTDTQYF. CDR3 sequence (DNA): TGCGCCAGCAGTGAGTGGCTAGCGGGATACACAGATACGCAGTATTTT.

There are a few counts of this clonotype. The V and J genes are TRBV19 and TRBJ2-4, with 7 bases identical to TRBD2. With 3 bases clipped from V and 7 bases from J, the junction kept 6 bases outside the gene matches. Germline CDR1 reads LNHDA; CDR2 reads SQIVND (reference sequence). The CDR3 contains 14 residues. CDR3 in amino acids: CASSMGTKGNIQYF. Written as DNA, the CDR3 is TGTGCCAGTAGTATGGGGACTAAGGGGAACATTCAGTACTTC. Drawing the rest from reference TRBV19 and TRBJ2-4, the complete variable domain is DGGITQSPKYLFRKEGQNVTLSCEQNLNHDAMYWYRQDPGQGLRLIYYSQIVNDFQKGDIAEGYSVSREKKESFPLTVTSAQKNPTAFYLCASSMGTKGNIQYFGAGTRLSVL.

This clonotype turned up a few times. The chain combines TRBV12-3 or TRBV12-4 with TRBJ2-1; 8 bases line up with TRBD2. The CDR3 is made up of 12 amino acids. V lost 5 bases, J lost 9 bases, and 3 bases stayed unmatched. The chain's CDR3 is CASSPGGIEQFF. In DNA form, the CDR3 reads TGTGCCAGCAGTCCGGGAGGGATTGAGCAGTTCTTC.

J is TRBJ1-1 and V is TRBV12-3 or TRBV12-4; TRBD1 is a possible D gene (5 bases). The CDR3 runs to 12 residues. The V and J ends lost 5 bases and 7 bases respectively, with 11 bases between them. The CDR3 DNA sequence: TGTGCCAGCAGTCCCCAGGGAGGTGAAGCTTTCTTT. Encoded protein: CASSPQGGEAFF.

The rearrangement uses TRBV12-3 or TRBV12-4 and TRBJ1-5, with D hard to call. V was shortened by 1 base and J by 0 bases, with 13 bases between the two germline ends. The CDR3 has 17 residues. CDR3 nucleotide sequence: TGTGCCAGCAGTTTAGAAGGGCAGCCATATAGCAATCAGCCCCAGCATTTT. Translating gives CASSLEGQPYSNQPQHF.

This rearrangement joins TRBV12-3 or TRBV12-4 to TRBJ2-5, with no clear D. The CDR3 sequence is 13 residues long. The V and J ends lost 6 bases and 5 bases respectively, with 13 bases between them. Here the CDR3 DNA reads TGTGCCAGCAGCCAAGGCCGGCGTGAGACCCAGTACTTC. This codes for CASSQGRRETQYF.

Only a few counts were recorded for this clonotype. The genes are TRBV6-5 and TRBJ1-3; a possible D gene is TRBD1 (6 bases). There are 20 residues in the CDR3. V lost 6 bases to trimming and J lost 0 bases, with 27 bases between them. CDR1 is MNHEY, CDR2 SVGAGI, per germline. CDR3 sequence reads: CASSSRGRRAEGYSGNTIYF. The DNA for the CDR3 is TGTGCCAGCAGCTCGCGGGGGCGCAGGGCCGAGGGATACTCTGGAAACACCATATATTTT.

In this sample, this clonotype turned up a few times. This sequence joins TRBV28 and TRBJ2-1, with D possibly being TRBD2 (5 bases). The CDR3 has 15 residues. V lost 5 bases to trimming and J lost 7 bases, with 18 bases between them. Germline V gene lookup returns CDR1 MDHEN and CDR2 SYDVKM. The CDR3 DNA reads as TGTGCCAGCAGTCCAAGAAGCGGAGCTAAGAATGAGCAGTTCTTC. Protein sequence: CASSPRSGAKNEQFF. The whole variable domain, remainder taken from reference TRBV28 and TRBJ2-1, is DVKVTQSSRYLVKRTGEKVFLECVQDMDHENMFWYRQDPGLGLRLIYFSYDVKMKEKGDIPEGYSVSREKKERFSLILESASTNQTSMYLCASSPRSGAKNEQFFGPGTRLTVL.

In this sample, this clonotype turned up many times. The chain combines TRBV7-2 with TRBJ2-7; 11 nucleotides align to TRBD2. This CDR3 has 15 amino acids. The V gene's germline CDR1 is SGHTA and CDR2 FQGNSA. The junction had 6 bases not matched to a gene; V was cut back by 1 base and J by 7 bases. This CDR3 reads CASSLDLAGGREQYV. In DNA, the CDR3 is TGTGCCAGCAGCTTAGATCTAGCGGGGGGCCGGGAGCAGTACGTC.

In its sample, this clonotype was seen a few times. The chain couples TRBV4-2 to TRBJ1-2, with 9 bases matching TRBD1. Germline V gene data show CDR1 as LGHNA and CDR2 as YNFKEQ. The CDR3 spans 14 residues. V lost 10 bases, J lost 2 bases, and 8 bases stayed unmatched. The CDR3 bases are TGTGCCACTAGCCGAGGACAGGGGAACTATGGCTACACCTTC. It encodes CATSRGQGNYGYTF.

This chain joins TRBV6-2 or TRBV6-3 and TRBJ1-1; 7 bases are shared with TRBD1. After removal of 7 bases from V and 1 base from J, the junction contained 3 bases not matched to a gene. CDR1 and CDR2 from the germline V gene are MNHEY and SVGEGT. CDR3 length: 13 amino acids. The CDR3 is CASKGTENTEAFF. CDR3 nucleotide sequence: TGTGCCAGCAAGGGGACAGAGAACACTGAAGCTTTCTTT.

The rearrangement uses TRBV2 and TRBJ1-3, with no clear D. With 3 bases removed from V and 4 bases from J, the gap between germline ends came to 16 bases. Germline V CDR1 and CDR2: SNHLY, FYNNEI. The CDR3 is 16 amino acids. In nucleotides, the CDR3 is TGTGCCAGCAGTGATGCGAGTTCTCGCCTCGGAAACACCATATATTTT. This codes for CASSDASSRLGNTIYF. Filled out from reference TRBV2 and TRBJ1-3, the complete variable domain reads EPEVTQTPSHQVTQMGQEVILRCVPISNHLYFYWYRQILGQKVEFLVSFYNNEISEKSEIFDDQFSVERPDGSNFTLKIRSTKLEDSAMYFCASSDASSRLGNTIYFGEGSWLTVV.

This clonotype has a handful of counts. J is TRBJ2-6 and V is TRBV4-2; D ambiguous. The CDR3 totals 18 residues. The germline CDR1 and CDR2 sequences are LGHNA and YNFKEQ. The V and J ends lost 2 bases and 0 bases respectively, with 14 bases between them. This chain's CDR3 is CASSQSSGTLSGANVLTF. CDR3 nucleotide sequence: TGTGCCAGCAGCCAAAGTTCAGGCACTCTCTCTGGGGCCAACGTCCTGACTTTC.

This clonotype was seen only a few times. The CDR3 nucleotides are TGTGCCTGGTACAGGGCTACTGACGAGACCCAGTACTTC. Translation gives CAWYRATDETQYF. V usage is TRBV30 and J usage is TRBJ2-5; TRBD1 is a possible D gene (6 bases). Germline V gene sequence: CDR1 GTSNPN, CDR2 SVGIG (reference sequence). This CDR3 spans 13 amino acids. V gave up 5 bases and J gave up 5 bases, with 15 bases separating them.

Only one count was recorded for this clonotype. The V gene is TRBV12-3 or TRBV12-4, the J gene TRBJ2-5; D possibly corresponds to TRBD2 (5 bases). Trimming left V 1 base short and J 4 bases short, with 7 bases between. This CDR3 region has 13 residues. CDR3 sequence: CASSLEAGETQYF. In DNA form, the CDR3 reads TGTGCCAGCAGTTTAGAGGCGGGAGAGACCCAGTACTTC.